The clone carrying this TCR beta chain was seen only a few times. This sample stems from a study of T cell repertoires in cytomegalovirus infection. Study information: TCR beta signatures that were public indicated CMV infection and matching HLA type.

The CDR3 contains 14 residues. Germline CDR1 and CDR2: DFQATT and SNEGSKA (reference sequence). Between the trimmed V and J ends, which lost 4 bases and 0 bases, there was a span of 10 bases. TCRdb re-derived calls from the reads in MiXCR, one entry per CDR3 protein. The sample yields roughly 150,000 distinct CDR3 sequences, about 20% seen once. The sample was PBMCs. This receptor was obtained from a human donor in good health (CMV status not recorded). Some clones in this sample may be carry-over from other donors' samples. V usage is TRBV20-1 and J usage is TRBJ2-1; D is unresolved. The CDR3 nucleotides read TGCAGTGCTATCTCCTCCCGCTCCTACAATGAGCAGTTCTTC. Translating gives CSAISSRSYNEQFF.